This record concerns one T cell receptor (beta chain) sequence. Its antigen is as yet unknown. V trimming: 7 bases; J trimming: 5 bases; junction bases outside the gene matches: 3. The CDR3 is 14 amino acids. The germline V gene encodes CDR1 MRHNA and CDR2 SNTAGT. The sample originates from a study of T cells in Graves' hyperthyroidism and ophthalmopathy. Enrolled ophthalmopathy patients presented with a Clinical Activity Score of at least 3, a NOSPECS grade of at least 4, and disease duration under 3 months. Amplified regions were TCR beta CDR3 sequences from RNA transcripts. The TCR CDR3 first-round RT-PCR relied on the HTBI primer set. TCRdb processed the multiplex PCR reads anew with MiXCR; each CDR3 protein has one entry. The sample holds around 600,000 distinct CDR3 sequences, 12% to 15% seen once. Findings and limits, study-wide: Researchers found most expanded thyroid clonotypes above 0.001 in blood as well.

V usage is TRBV6-4 and J usage is TRBJ2-2, with TRBD1 matching over 11 bases. The source of this sequence is a woman between 18 and 29 years old with Graves' ophthalmopathy. Sequencing was performed on blood. The CDR3 loop is CASTGTGGTGELFF. For the CDR3, the DNA is TGTGCCAGCACCGGGACAGGGGGAACCGGGGAGCTGTTTTTT.